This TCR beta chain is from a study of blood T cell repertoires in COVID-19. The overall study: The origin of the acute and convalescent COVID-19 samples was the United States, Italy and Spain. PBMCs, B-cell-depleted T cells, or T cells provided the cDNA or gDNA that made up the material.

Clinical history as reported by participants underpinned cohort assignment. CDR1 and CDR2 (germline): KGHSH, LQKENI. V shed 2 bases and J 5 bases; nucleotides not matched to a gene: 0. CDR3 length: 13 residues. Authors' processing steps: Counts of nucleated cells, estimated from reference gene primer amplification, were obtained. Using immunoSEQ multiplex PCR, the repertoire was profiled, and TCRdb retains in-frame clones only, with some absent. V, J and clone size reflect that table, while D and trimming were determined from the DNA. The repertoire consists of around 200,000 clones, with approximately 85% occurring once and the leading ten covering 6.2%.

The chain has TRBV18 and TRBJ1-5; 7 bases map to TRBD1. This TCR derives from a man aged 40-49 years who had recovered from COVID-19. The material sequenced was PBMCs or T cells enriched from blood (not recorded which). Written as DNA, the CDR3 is TGTGCCAGCTCACCAACAGGGGATCAGCCCCAGCATTTT. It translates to CASSPTGDQPQHF. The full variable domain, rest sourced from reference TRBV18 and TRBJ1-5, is NAGVMQNPRHLVRRRGQEARLRCSPMKGHSHVYWYRQLPEEGLKFMVYLQKENIIDESGMPKERFSAEFPKEGPSILRIQQVVRGDSAAYFCASSPTGDQPQHFGDGTRLSIL.